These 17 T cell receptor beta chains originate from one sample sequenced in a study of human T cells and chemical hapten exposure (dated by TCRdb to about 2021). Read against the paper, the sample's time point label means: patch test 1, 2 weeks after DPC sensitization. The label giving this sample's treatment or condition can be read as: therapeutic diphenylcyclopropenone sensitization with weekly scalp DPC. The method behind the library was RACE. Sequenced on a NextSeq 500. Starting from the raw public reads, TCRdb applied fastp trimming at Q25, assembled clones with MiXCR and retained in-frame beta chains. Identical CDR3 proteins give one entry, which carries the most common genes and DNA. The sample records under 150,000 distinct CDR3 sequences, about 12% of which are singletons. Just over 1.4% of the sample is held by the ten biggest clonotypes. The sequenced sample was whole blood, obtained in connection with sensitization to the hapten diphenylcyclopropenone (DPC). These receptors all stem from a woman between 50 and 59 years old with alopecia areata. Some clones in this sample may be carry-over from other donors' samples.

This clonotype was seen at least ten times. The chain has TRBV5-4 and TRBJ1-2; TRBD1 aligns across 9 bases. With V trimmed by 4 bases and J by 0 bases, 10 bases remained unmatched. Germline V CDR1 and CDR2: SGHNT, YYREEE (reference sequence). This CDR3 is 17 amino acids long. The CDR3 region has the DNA TGTGCCAGCAGCGTAAACAGGGGGCTTGAATCTAACTATGGCTACACCTTC. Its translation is CASSVNRGLESNYGYTF.

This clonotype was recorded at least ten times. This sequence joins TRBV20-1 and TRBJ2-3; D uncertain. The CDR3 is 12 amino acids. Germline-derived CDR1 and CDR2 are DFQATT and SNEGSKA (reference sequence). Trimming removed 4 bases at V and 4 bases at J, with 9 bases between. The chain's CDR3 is CSATGWADTQYF. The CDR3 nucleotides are TGCAGTGCTACTGGATGGGCAGATACGCAGTATTTT.

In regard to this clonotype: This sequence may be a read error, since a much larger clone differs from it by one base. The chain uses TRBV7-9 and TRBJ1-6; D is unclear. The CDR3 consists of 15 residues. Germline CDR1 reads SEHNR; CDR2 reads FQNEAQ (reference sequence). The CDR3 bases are TGTGCCAGCAGCTCCCCTCCGGGCCACAATTCACCCCCCCACTTT. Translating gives CASSSPPGHNSPPHF.

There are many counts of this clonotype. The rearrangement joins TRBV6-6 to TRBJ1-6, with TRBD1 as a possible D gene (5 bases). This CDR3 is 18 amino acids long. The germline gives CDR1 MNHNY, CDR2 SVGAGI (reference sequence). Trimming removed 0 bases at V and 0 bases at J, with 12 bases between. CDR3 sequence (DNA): TGTGCCAGCAGTTACTCGCCTTCGACAGCCTCCTATAATTCACCCCTCCACTTT. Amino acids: CASSYSPSTASYNSPLHF.

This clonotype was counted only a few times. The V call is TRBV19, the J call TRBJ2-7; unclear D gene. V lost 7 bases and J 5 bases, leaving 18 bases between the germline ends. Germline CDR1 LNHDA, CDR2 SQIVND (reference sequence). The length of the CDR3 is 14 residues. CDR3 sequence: CASKPRGGPNEQYF. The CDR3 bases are TGTGCCAGTAAGCCCCGCGGTGGACCCAACGAGCAGTACTTC.

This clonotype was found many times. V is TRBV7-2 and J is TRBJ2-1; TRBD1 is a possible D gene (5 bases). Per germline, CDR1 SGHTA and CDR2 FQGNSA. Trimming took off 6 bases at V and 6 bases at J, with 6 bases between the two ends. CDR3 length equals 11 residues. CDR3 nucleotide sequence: TGTGCCAGCAGACAGGTCAATGAGCAGTTCTTC. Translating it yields CASRQVNEQFF.

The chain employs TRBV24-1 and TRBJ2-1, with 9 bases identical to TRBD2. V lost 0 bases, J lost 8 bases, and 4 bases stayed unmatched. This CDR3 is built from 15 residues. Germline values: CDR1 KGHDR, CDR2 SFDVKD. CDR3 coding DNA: TGTGCCACCAGTGATTTGGCGGGGGGGACGTATGAGCAGTTCTTC. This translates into CATSDLAGGTYEQFF.

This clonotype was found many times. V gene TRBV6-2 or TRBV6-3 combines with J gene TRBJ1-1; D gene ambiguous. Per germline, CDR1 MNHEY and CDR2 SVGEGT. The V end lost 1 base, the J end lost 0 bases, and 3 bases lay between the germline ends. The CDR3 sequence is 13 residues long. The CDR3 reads CASSYYVNTEAFF. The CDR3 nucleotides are TGTGCCAGCAGTTACTACGTGAACACTGAAGCTTTCTTT.

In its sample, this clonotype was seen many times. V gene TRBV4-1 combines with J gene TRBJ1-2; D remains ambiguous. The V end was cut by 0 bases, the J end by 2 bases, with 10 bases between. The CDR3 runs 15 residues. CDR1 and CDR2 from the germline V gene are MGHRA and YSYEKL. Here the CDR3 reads CASSQDLGKNYGYTF. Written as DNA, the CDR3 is TGCGCCAGCAGCCAAGATCTGGGAAAAAACTATGGCTACACCTTC.

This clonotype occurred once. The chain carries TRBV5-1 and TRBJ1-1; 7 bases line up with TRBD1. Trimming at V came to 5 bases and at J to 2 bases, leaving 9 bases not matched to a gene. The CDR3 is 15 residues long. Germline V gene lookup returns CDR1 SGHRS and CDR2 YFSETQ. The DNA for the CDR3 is TGCGCCAGCAGGATTGGGGACAGCCAAAACACTGAAGCTTTCTTT. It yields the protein CASRIGDSQNTEAFF.

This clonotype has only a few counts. CDR3 in amino acids: CASSLRPGANVDGYTF. The CDR3 coding sequence is TGTGCCAGCAGCTTACGTCCGGGGGCGAACGTTGATGGCTACACCTTC. The chain employs TRBV7-8 and TRBJ1-2, with TRBD1 as a possible D gene (6 bases). Germline CDR1 is SGHVS and CDR2 is FQNEAQ. The V and J ends lost 2 bases and 6 bases respectively, with 19 bases between them. The CDR3 has 16 amino acids.

CDR3 bases: TGTGCCAGCTCACCCGGTCCGGTTGCAGATACGCAGTATTTT. Residues: CASSPGPVADTQYF. The chain joins TRBV18 to TRBJ2-3, with D uncertain. Germline V gives CDR1 KGHSH, CDR2 LQKENI. The CDR3 loop spans 14 amino acids. The V and J ends lost 3 bases and 4 bases respectively, with 11 bases between them.

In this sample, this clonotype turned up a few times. The CDR3: CSATTGSGTDTQYF. The CDR3, as DNA: TGCAGTGCGACTACAGGGTCTGGCACAGATACGCAGTATTTT. The chain employs TRBV20-1 and TRBJ2-3; a possible D gene is TRBD1 (6 bases). Germline V gene sequence: CDR1 DFQATT, CDR2 SNEGSKA (reference sequence). The CDR3 loop spans 14 amino acids. Trimming stripped 6 bases from V and 1 base from J, with 14 bases between.

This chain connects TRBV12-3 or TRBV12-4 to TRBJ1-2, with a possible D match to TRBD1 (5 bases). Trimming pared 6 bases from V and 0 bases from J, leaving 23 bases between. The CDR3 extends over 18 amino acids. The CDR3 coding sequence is TGTGCCAGCAGGATACTTACGGGGACGGCTTTAGCTAACTATGGCTACACCTTC. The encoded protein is CASRILTGTALANYGYTF.

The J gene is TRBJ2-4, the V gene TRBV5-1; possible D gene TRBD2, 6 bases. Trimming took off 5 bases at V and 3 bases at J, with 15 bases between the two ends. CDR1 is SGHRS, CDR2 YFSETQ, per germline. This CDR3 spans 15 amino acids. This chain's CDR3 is CASSEGQEGKNIQYF. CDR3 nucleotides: TGCGCCAGCAGTGAGGGGCAGGAGGGCAAAAACATTCAGTACTTC.

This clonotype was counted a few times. The CDR3 nucleotides are TGTGCCAGCAGTTCCACCGGGACAGGGACCTCCTACGAGCAGTACTTC. This gives the protein CASSSTGTGTSYEQYF. The J gene is TRBJ2-7, the V gene TRBV28; 9 bases map to TRBD1. J lost 0 bases, V lost 4 bases, and 7 bases had no gene match. Per germline, CDR1 MDHEN and CDR2 SYDVKM. This CDR3 spans 16 amino acids.

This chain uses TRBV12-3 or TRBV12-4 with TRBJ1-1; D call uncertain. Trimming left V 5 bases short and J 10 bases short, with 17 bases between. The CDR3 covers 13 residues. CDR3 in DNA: TGTGCCAGCAGTCCCGTCGGACCGGGAGGAGCTTTCTTT. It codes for CASSPVGPGGAFF.